The 8 T cell receptor beta chains listed next were all sequenced from one sample in a study of blood T cell repertoires in COVID-19 (TCRdb year 2020). To prepare the library, the immunoSEQ multiplex PCR assay was applied. TCRdb's version of the immuneACCESS table is confined to in-frame rearrangements and falls short of the full clone set. An unresolved V gene accounts for under half of the shortfall where checked; the remainder is of unknown origin. Here the sample has roughly 80,000 clones; 76% occur a single time. Clones ranked in the top ten supply roughly 15% of the sample. The sample consisted of peripheral blood. The receptors come from a man between 65 and 85 years old with active or convalescent COVID-19.

This clone was picked up one time. V gene TRBV2 combines with J gene TRBJ2-1; D not resolved. This CDR3 has 11 residues. Per the germline V gene, CDR1 is SNHLY and CDR2 is FYNNEI. Between the trimmed V and J ends, which lost 7 bases and 8 bases, there was a span of 9 bases. CDR3 residues: CASKIRDEQFF. CDR3 nucleotide sequence: TGTGCCAGCAAGATCCGGGATGAGCAGTTCTTC.

The V call is TRBV20-1, the J call TRBJ2-7; D not certain. V gave up 8 bases and J gave up 2 bases, with 10 bases separating them. Germline V gene lookup returns CDR1 DFQATT and CDR2 SNEGSKA (reference sequence). The CDR3 runs to 11 residues. The CDR3 protein is CSSLLAYEQYF. In DNA, the CDR3 is TGCAGTTCCTTGCTAGCCTACGAGCAGTACTTC.

The chain recombines TRBV6-2 or TRBV6-3 with TRBJ2-1; 9 positions agree with TRBD2. CDR1 and CDR2 (germline): MNHEY, SVGEGT. The CDR3 is 17 amino acids. Trimming at V came to 6 bases and at J to 9 bases, leaving 18 bases not matched to a gene. The CDR3: CASSRIRGGVEGVEQFF. The CDR3, as DNA: TGTGCCAGCAGCCGAATCCGCGGGGGGGTGGAGGGTGTTGAGCAGTTCTTC.

J is TRBJ1-5 and V is TRBV27; D might be TRBD1 (6 bases). With 6 bases removed from V and 4 bases from J, the gap between germline ends came to 13 bases. The germline CDR1 and CDR2 sequences are MNHEY and SMNVEV (reference sequence). The CDR3 totals 14 residues. The CDR3 is CASRQQGMNQPQHF. CDR3 nucleotides: TGTGCCAGCAGGCAACAGGGTATGAATCAGCCCCAGCATTTT.

The chain joins TRBV30 to TRBJ2-3; TRBD2 agrees at 8 bases. After removal of 7 bases from V and 3 bases from J, the junction contained 9 bases not matched to a gene. Germline CDR1 GTSNPN, CDR2 SVGIG (reference sequence). This CDR3 spans 14 amino acids. DNA for the CDR3: TGTGCCTCTCAAGCCGGGGGGGGTACAGATACGCAGTATTTT. Encoded protein: CASQAGGGTDTQYF.

This clone is a singleton in its sample. The chain couples TRBV30 to TRBJ2-2; 9 bases fit TRBD1. The CDR3 extends over 14 amino acids. Germline V gives CDR1 GTSNPN, CDR2 SVGIG (reference sequence). The V and J ends lost 3 bases and 4 bases, in that order; junction bases with no gene match: 3. The CDR3 nucleotides are TGTGCCTGGAGGACAGGGGGGTCCACCGGGGAGCTGTTTTTT. It specifies CAWRTGGSTGELFF.

This chain links TRBV6-5 with TRBJ1-2; no firm D call. The CDR3 extends over 13 amino acids. Germline values: CDR1 MNHEY, CDR2 SVGAGI. The ends were cut back, 6 bases at V and 5 bases at J, with 13 bases in the middle. This chain's CDR3 is CASRSPGSYGYTF. The CDR3 nucleotides are TGTGCCAGCAGGTCCCCCGGGTCTTATGGCTACACCTTC.

The gene calls are TRBV28 and TRBJ1-3; TRBD1 agrees at 7 bases. V dropped 7 bases and J dropped 6; count of bases not matched to a gene: 6. The CDR3 is made up of 13 amino acids. Germline V gives CDR1 MDHEN, CDR2 SYDVKM. The DNA of the CDR3 is TGTGCCAGCACCAGGGGGATTGAAAACACCATATATTTT. It encodes CASTRGIENTIYF.